This T cell receptor beta chain emerged from a study of cytomegalovirus exposure and HLA in healthy donors. The PCR contained 60 Vbeta and 13 Jbeta primers. Using immunoSEQ multiplex PCR, the repertoire was profiled, and TCRdb retains in-frame clones only, with some absent. The repertoire consists of under 300,000 clones, with around 90% occurring once and the leading ten covering approximately 1.5%. Whole-study findings and limits: Rare TCR sequences dominated, though some public TCRs recurred in many donors. DRB1 showed the most TCR associations and HLA-C the fewest in a later analysis, as rates varied by HLA locus.

The CDR3 has 13 amino acids. Trimming at V came to 5 bases and at J to 5 bases, leaving 5 bases not matched to a gene. Per the germline V gene, CDR1 is KGHSH and CDR2 is LQKENI. Worth noting for this clone: Its antigen is not known.

This chain connects TRBV18 to TRBJ2-7, with TRBD1 matching 8 bases. This sequence was found in a girl aged 2 to 9 in good health and CMV-seronegative. Source material: PBMCs. CDR3 protein: CASSRTGLDEQYF. Written as DNA, the CDR3 is TGTGCCAGCTCAAGGACAGGGTTGGACGAGCAGTACTTC.